Listed here is a single T cell receptor (beta chain). The sample originates from a study of cytomegalovirus exposure and HLA in healthy donors. Germline V CDR1 and CDR2: KGHSH, LQKENI. This CDR3 contains 16 residues. J was trimmed by 6 bases and V by 3 bases; bases with no gene match: 7. The PCR contained 60 Vbeta and 13 Jbeta primers. The protocol was immunoSEQ multiplex PCR, while the TCRdb copy is restricted to in-frame clones and leaves out a portion. The data contain 170,000 or so clones, around 80% of them singletons. The chain joins TRBV18 to TRBJ2-7; TRBD2 agrees at 14 bases. The sample comprised PBMCs. This receptor was taken from a woman between 45 and 65 years old in good health and CMV-seropositive. The CDR3 protein is CASSPGTSGSTGEQYF. CDR3 bases: TGTGCCAGCTCACCGGGGACTAGCGGGAGTACGGGCGAGCAGTACTTC.